This T cell receptor (beta chain) was retrieved from a study of blood T cell repertoires in COVID-19. The data were produced by immunoSEQ multiplex PCR, yet TCRdb's version contains in-frame clones alone and is incomplete. Among 150,000 to 200,000 clones listed, less than 85% were seen once. Between the trimmed V and J ends, which lost 2 bases and 5 bases, there was a span of 9 bases. Germline V gene data show CDR1 as KGHSH and CDR2 as LQKENI. The length of the CDR3 is 14 residues. The sequencing input was peripheral blood. The clonotype originates from a woman of 80 years or more with acute or convalescent COVID-19. The chain combines TRBV18 with TRBJ1-4; D gene ambiguous. This chain's CDR3 is CASSPRESNEKLFF. For the CDR3, the DNA is TGTGCCAGCTCACCAAGAGAATCGAATGAAAAACTGTTTTTT.